The rows below give T cell receptor beta chains drawn from one sample of a study of cytomegalovirus exposure and HLA in healthy donors. The method was immunoSEQ multiplex PCR; TCRdb's version includes in-frame clones alone and lacks a portion of them. The sample carries 120,000 to 150,000 clones, nearly 80% recorded once. The sequencing sample was made of PBMCs. The source is a man aged 35-49 years in good health and CMV-seropositive. CDR3s include the opening cysteine and the closing phenylalanine or tryptophan. Each record gives: V gene, D gene, J gene, clone size, CDR3 DNA, CDR3 protein. The D gene is left open where the match is weak. Only part of the rows carry a size: once, few, many, or a class if the clone is expanded.

v_call: TRBV11-2
d_call: .
j_call: TRBJ2-1
clone_size: .
cdr3_nt: TGTGCCAGCAGCCTCACAGAGCAGTTCTTC
cdr3_aa: CASSLTEQFF

v_call: TRBV5-1
d_call: TRBD1
j_call: TRBJ2-1
clone_size: .
cdr3_nt: TGCGCCAGCAGCGCGCCGACAGGGTCGGGTAGGTTGACGAATGAGCAGTTCTTC
cdr3_aa: CASSAPTGSGRLTNEQFF

v_call: TRBV5-1
d_call: TRBD2
j_call: TRBJ2-1
clone_size: .
cdr3_nt: TGCGCCAGCAGCTTGGTAGTTCCTAGCGGAGATGAGCAGTTCTTC
cdr3_aa: CASSLVVPSGDEQFF

v_call: TRBV18
d_call: TRBD1
j_call: TRBJ2-3
clone_size: .
cdr3_nt: TGTGCCAGCTCACCGGTACAGGGGTCCACAGATACGCAGTATTTT
cdr3_aa: CASSPVQGSTDTQYF

v_call: TRBV5-6
d_call: .
j_call: TRBJ2-5
clone_size: .
cdr3_nt: TGTGCCAGCAGGACGGACAGCCAAGAGACCCAGTACTTC
cdr3_aa: CASRTDSQETQYF

v_call: TRBV5-1
d_call: .
j_call: TRBJ2-1
clone_size: .
cdr3_nt: TGCGCCAGCAGCTTGGGGGGCGGGACCCGGATCGCCTACAATGAGCAGTTCTTC
cdr3_aa: CASSLGGGTRIAYNEQFF

v_call: TRBV6-1
d_call: .
j_call: TRBJ2-1
clone_size: .
cdr3_nt: TGTGCCAGCAGTGAAAGTCCTAGTATGGATGAGCAGTTCTTC
cdr3_aa: CASSESPSMDEQFF

v_call: TRBV29-1
d_call: .
j_call: TRBJ1-1
clone_size: .
cdr3_nt: TGCAGCGTGGGGGGGGCAGGGGTGATGGAAGCTTTCTTT
cdr3_aa: CSVGGAGVMEAFF

v_call: TRBV5-1
d_call: TRBD2
j_call: TRBJ2-7
clone_size: .
cdr3_nt: TGCGCCAGCAGCTTACCTAGCGGGACCCTCTACGAGCAGTACTTC
cdr3_aa: CASSLPSGTLYEQYF

v_call: TRBV5-1
d_call: TRBD1
j_call: TRBJ1-2
clone_size: .
cdr3_nt: TGCGCCAGCAGCTTGGGACAGGGTAACTATGGCTACACCTTC
cdr3_aa: CASSLGQGNYGYTF

v_call: TRBV15
d_call: .
j_call: TRBJ2-3
clone_size: .
cdr3_nt: TGTGCCACCAGCCGACTCCGAGCAGCCGATACGCAGTATTTT
cdr3_aa: CATSRLRAADTQYF

v_call: TRBV6-1
d_call: TRBD2
j_call: TRBJ2-5
clone_size: .
cdr3_nt: TGTGCCAGCAGTGAACTAGCGGGAGGCCAAGAGACCCAGTACTTC
cdr3_aa: CASSELAGGQETQYF

v_call: TRBV9
d_call: TRBD2
j_call: TRBJ2-2
clone_size: once
cdr3_nt: TGTGCCAGCAGCGGGGGGCCAGGGACTAGCGGGAGGTATGGCGGGGAGCTGTTTTTT
cdr3_aa: CASSGGPGTSGRYGGELFF

v_call: TRBV6-5
d_call: .
j_call: TRBJ1-1
clone_size: .
cdr3_nt: TGTGCCAGCAGTTACTCTCCGGGGAACACTGAAGCTTTCTTT
cdr3_aa: CASSYSPGNTEAFF

v_call: TRBV7-3
d_call: .
j_call: TRBJ2-5
clone_size: few
cdr3_nt: TGTGCCAGCAGCTTAGCATCGGGGGTTCAAGAGACCCAGTACTTC
cdr3_aa: CASSLASGVQETQYF

v_call: TRBV5-1
d_call: TRBD2
j_call: TRBJ2-1
clone_size: .
cdr3_nt: TGCGCCAGCAGCTTGTTTTTCGGACTAGCGGTCAATGAGCAGTTCTTC
cdr3_aa: CASSLFFGLAVNEQFF

v_call: TRBV7-3
d_call: TRBD2
j_call: TRBJ2-3
clone_size: .
cdr3_nt: TGTGCCAGCAGCCAAACCGGGACTAGCCCCACAGATACGCAGTATTTT
cdr3_aa: CASSQTGTSPTDTQYF

v_call: TRBV30
d_call: .
j_call: TRBJ1-5
clone_size: .
cdr3_nt: TGTGCCTGGAGTGTTTTAGGGGGCAATCAGCCCCAGCATTTT
cdr3_aa: CAWSVLGGNQPQHF

v_call: TRBV9
d_call: .
j_call: TRBJ1-4
clone_size: .
cdr3_nt: TGTGCCAGCAGCGTAGGCGCAGGGATCGTTGAAAAACTGTTTTTT
cdr3_aa: CASSVGAGIVEKLFF

v_call: TRBV7-9
d_call: .
j_call: TRBJ2-5
clone_size: .
cdr3_nt: TGTTCCAGCAGCCTCCTCCAAGAGACCCAGTACTTC
cdr3_aa: CSSSLLQETQYF

v_call: TRBV28
d_call: .
j_call: TRBJ1-3
clone_size: .
cdr3_nt: TGTGCCAGCAGTTCACAGAGCATCTCTGGAAACACCATATATTTT
cdr3_aa: CASSSQSISGNTIYF

v_call: TRBV5-1
d_call: .
j_call: TRBJ2-7
clone_size: .
cdr3_nt: TGCGCCAGCAGCTTGACGGGCGGGGTGTCCTACGAGCAGTACTTC
cdr3_aa: CASSLTGGVSYEQYF

v_call: TRBV7-9
d_call: .
j_call: TRBJ1-1
clone_size: .
cdr3_nt: TGTGCCAGCAGCTTGATCCCAGGGCCTGACACTGAAGCTTTCTTT
cdr3_aa: CASSLIPGPDTEAFF

v_call: TRBV27
d_call: .
j_call: TRBJ2-3
clone_size: .
cdr3_nt: TGTGCCAGCAGTTTAGGGGGGGGCTACACAGATACGCAGTATTTT
cdr3_aa: CASSLGGGYTDTQYF

v_call: TRBV6-5
d_call: TRBD1
j_call: TRBJ2-7
clone_size: .
cdr3_nt: TGTGCCAGCAGGAGAGGGACAGCCTACGAGCAGTACTTC
cdr3_aa: CASRRGTAYEQYF

v_call: TRBV19
d_call: TRBD1
j_call: TRBJ1-5
clone_size: .
cdr3_nt: TGTGCCAGTAGTGTAGGGGGCAACAATCAGCCCCAGCATTTT
cdr3_aa: CASSVGGNNQPQHF

v_call: TRBV7-9
d_call: TRBD1
j_call: TRBJ1-2
clone_size: .
cdr3_nt: TGTGCCAGCAGCCTGTCACAGGGGAACAACTATGGCTACACCTTC
cdr3_aa: CASSLSQGNNYGYTF

v_call: TRBV19
d_call: .
j_call: TRBJ2-6
clone_size: few
cdr3_nt: TGTGCCAGTAGGCTCCAGGGCACTGGGGCCAACGTCCTGACTTTC
cdr3_aa: CASRLQGTGANVLTF

v_call: TRBV28
d_call: TRBD1
j_call: TRBJ1-5
clone_size: .
cdr3_nt: TGTGCCAGCAGACAGGGGTTATTACAGCCCCAGCATTTT
cdr3_aa: CASRQGLLQPQHF

v_call: TRBV11-2
d_call: .
j_call: TRBJ2-7
clone_size: .
cdr3_nt: TGTGCCAGCAGCCAAGACTACCGCTACGAGCAGTACTTC
cdr3_aa: CASSQDYRYEQYF

v_call: TRBV7-9
d_call: .
j_call: TRBJ2-2
clone_size: few
cdr3_nt: TGTGCCAGCAGCTTAAACTTCTTGAGGTTTCGGAACACCGGGGAGCTGTTTTTT
cdr3_aa: CASSLNFLRFRNTGELFF

v_call: TRBV28
d_call: .
j_call: TRBJ1-3
clone_size: .
cdr3_nt: TGTGCCAGCAGTTCCCCTGGGACAACTGGAAACACCATATATTTT
cdr3_aa: CASSSPGTTGNTIYF

v_call: TRBV19
d_call: .
j_call: TRBJ2-6
clone_size: .
cdr3_nt: TGTGCCAGTAGTAGCCCCGGGAACAGTGGGGCCAACGTCCTGACTTTC
cdr3_aa: CASSSPGNSGANVLTF

v_call: TRBV30
d_call: .
j_call: TRBJ1-1
clone_size: .
cdr3_nt: TGTGCCTGGAGGAAGGCGCTTTACAGACCCTACACTGAAGCTTTCTTT
cdr3_aa: CAWRKALYRPYTEAFF

v_call: TRBV5-1
d_call: TRBD1
j_call: TRBJ1-3
clone_size: .
cdr3_nt: TGCGCCAGCAGTCTTGACAGGGTTCATGCCAACACCATATATTTT
cdr3_aa: CASSLDRVHANTIYF

v_call: TRBV7-8
d_call: .
j_call: TRBJ2-6
clone_size: .
cdr3_nt: TGTGCCAGCAGCAAGGAGGGGACTTCTGGGGCCAACGTCCTGACTTTC
cdr3_aa: CASSKEGTSGANVLTF

v_call: TRBV30
d_call: .
j_call: TRBJ1-1
clone_size: .
cdr3_nt: TGTGCCAGCCACAGGGCGATGAACACTGAAGCTTTCTTT
cdr3_aa: CASHRAMNTEAFF

v_call: TRBV28
d_call: .
j_call: TRBJ2-7
clone_size: few
cdr3_nt: TGTGCCAGCAGCCCGGGGGCCTACGAGCAGTACTTC
cdr3_aa: CASSPGAYEQYF

v_call: TRBV6-6
d_call: TRBD1
j_call: TRBJ2-7
clone_size: .
cdr3_nt: TGTGCCAGCAGTTACCAGCAACAGGGGGCGGGTAACGAGCAGTACTTC
cdr3_aa: CASSYQQQGAGNEQYF

v_call: TRBV7-2
d_call: TRBD1
j_call: TRBJ2-4
clone_size: .
cdr3_nt: TGTGCCAGCAGCTTCGCAGGGGGCGCGAACATTCAGTACTTC
cdr3_aa: CASSFAGGANIQYF

v_call: TRBV2
d_call: .
j_call: TRBJ1-2
clone_size: few
cdr3_nt: TGTGCCAGACAACAGGCGAACTATGGCTACACCTTC
cdr3_aa: CARQQANYGYTF

v_call: TRBV28
d_call: .
j_call: TRBJ2-7
clone_size: few
cdr3_nt: TGTGCCAGCAGTTTATCCCCGGACTTTACAGGGACCTACGAGCAGTACTTC
cdr3_aa: CASSLSPDFTGTYEQYF

v_call: TRBV9
d_call: .
j_call: TRBJ2-1
clone_size: .
cdr3_nt: TGTGCCAGCAGCGTGCTGAGCGGAAACTACAATGAGCAGTTCTTC
cdr3_aa: CASSVLSGNYNEQFF

v_call: TRBV5-1
d_call: .
j_call: TRBJ2-5
clone_size: few
cdr3_nt: TGCGCCAGCAGCTTGGGTAGCGGAGGGGCGGAGACCCAGTACTTC
cdr3_aa: CASSLGSGGAETQYF

v_call: TRBV25-1
d_call: .
j_call: TRBJ2-4
clone_size: few
cdr3_nt: TGTGCCAGCAGATCGCAGGGAGCCAAAAACATTCAGTACTTC
cdr3_aa: CASRSQGAKNIQYF

v_call: TRBV5-1
d_call: .
j_call: TRBJ2-4
clone_size: .
cdr3_nt: TGCGCCAGCAGCCCCATTGGGGGGGCAGGGGATGAGGACATTCAGTACTTC
cdr3_aa: CASSPIGGAGDEDIQYF

v_call: TRBV6-1
d_call: .
j_call: TRBJ1-1
clone_size: .
cdr3_nt: TGTGCCAGCAGTGAAGTCGGGGTGCGCGCTTTCTTT
cdr3_aa: CASSEVGVRAFF

v_call: TRBV5-6
d_call: TRBD2
j_call: TRBJ2-7
clone_size: .
cdr3_nt: TGTGCCAGCAGCTCTCTAGCGGGCGGGGAGAACGAGCAGTACTTC
cdr3_aa: CASSSLAGGENEQYF

v_call: TRBV6-5
d_call: .
j_call: TRBJ2-3
clone_size: .
cdr3_nt: TGTGCCAGCAGTTCCTCGATATACCAGGGCCCCCAGCAGTATTTT
cdr3_aa: CASSSSIYQGPQQYF

v_call: TRBV6-1
d_call: .
j_call: TRBJ1-1
clone_size: .
cdr3_nt: TGTGCCAGCAGTCAGGGGCGAGGTCGCACTGAAGCTTTCTTT
cdr3_aa: CASSQGRGRTEAFF

v_call: TRBV6-5
d_call: .
j_call: TRBJ1-2
clone_size: .
cdr3_nt: TGTGCCAGCACCAAGAGGTCCCCGGGGGGCTATGGCTACACCTTC
cdr3_aa: CASTKRSPGGYGYTF

v_call: TRBV5-1
d_call: TRBD2
j_call: TRBJ2-7
clone_size: .
cdr3_nt: TGCGCCAGCAGCGGGGGACTAGCGGGAGGAGGTCGGGAGCAGTACTTC
cdr3_aa: CASSGGLAGGGREQYF

v_call: TRBV5-1
d_call: .
j_call: TRBJ2-7
clone_size: .
cdr3_nt: TGCGCCAGCAGCTGGTACAGGGATGCCTACGAGCAGTACTTC
cdr3_aa: CASSWYRDAYEQYF

v_call: TRBV7-9
d_call: .
j_call: TRBJ1-1
clone_size: few
cdr3_nt: TGTGCCAGCAGTCCTCAGGGTTTAAACACTGAAGCTTTCTTT
cdr3_aa: CASSPQGLNTEAFF

v_call: TRBV19
d_call: TRBD1
j_call: TRBJ1-4
clone_size: .
cdr3_nt: TGTGCCAGTAGTTTTGACAGGGGCGCTAATGAAAAACTGTTTTTT
cdr3_aa: CASSFDRGANEKLFF

v_call: TRBV25-1
d_call: .
j_call: TRBJ1-2
clone_size: .
cdr3_nt: TGTGCCAGCAGTGAATATAAGGACGGGAGTCAAGCTGGCTACACCTTC
cdr3_aa: CASSEYKDGSQAGYTF

v_call: TRBV7-8
d_call: TRBD1
j_call: TRBJ2-7
clone_size: .
cdr3_nt: TGTGCCAGCAGCCCTCCGACAGGGACCTCCTACGAGCAGTACTTC
cdr3_aa: CASSPPTGTSYEQYF

v_call: TRBV18
d_call: TRBD1
j_call: TRBJ1-2
clone_size: few
cdr3_nt: TGTGCCAGCTCACTGGACAGGTCTAACTATGGCTACACCTTC
cdr3_aa: CASSLDRSNYGYTF

v_call: TRBV19
d_call: .
j_call: TRBJ1-2
clone_size: .
cdr3_nt: TGTGCCAGTAGTACCGCGCGTAGGGGACTGTTCAACTATGGCTACACCTTC
cdr3_aa: CASSTARRGLFNYGYTF